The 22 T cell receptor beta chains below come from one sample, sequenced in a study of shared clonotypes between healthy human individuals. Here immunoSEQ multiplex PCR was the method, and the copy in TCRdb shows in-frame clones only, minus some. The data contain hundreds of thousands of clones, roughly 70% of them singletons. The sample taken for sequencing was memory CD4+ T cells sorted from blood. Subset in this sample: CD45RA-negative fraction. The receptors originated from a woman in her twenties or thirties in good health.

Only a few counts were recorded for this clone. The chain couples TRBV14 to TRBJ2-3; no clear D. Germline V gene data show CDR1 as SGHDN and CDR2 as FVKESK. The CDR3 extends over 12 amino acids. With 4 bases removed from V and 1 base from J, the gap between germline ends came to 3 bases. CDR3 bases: TGTGCCAGCAGCCTTCGCACAGATACGCAGTATTTT. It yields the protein CASSLRTDTQYF.

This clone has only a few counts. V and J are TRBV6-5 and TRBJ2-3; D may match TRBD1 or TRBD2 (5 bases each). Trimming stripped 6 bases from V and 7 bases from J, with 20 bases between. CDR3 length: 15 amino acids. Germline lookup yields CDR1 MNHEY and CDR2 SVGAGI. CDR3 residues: CASSRYGAPLNTQYF. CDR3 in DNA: TGTGCCAGCAGCCGATACGGGGCTCCCCTGAATACGCAGTATTTT.

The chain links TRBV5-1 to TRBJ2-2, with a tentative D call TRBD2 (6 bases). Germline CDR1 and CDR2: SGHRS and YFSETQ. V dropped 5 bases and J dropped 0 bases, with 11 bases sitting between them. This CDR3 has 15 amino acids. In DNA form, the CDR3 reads TGCGCCAGCAGGCTAGCGACCTCGAACACCGGGGAGCTGTTTTTT. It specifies CASRLATSNTGELFF.

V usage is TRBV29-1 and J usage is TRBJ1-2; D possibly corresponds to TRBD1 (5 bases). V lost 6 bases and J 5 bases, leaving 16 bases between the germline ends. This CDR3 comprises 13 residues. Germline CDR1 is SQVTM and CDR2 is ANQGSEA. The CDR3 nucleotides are TGCAGCGTATCAACAGGAGCCCTTTATGGCTACACCTTC. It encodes CSVSTGALYGYTF.

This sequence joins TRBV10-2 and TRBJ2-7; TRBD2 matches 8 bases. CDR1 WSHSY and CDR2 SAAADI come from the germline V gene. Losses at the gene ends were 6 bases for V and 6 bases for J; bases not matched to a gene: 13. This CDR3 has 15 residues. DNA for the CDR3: TGCGCCAGCAGACACCCGGGACTAGAAGGGGGCGAGCAGTACTTC. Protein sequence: CASRHPGLEGGEQYF.

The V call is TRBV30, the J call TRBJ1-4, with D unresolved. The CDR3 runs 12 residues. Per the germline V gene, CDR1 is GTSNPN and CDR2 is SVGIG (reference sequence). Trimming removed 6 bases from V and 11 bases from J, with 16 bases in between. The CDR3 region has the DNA TGTGCCTGCAACGCCCCCCCGGGGAAACTGTTTTTT. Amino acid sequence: CACNAPPGKLFF. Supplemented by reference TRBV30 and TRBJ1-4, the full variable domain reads SQTIHQWPATLVQPVGSPLSLECTVEGTSNPNLYWYRQAAGRGLQLLFYSVGIGQISSEVPQNLSASRPQDRQFILSSKKLLLSDSGFYLCACNAPPGKLFFGSGTQLSVL.

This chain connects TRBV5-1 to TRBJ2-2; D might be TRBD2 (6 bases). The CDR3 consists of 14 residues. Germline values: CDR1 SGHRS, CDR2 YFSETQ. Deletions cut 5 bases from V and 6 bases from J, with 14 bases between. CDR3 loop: CASRGTQGAGELFF. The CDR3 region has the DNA TGCGCCAGCAGGGGGACTCAGGGAGCCGGGGAGCTGTTTTTT.

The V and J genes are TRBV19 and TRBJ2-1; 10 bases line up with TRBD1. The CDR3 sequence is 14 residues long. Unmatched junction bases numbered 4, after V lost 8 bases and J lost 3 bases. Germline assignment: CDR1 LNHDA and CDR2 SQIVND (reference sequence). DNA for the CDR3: TGTGCCAGTGGGGGGACAGGGGTCTACAATGAGCAGTTCTTC. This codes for CASGGTGVYNEQFF.

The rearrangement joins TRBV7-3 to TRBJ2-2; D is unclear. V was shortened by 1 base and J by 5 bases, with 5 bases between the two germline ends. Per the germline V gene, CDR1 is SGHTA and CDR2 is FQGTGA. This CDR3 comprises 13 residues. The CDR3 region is CASSLNPTGELFF. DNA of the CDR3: TGTGCCAGCAGCTTAAATCCGACCGGGGAGCTGTTTTTT.

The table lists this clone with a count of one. The DNA for the CDR3 is TGTGCCAGCAGCTTGACCGCGGGAGGGCTAGGGAATGAGCAGTTCTTC. It is translated as CASSLTAGGLGNEQFF. The chain combines TRBV5-4 with TRBJ2-1; TRBD2 matches 9 bases. Germline values: CDR1 SGHNT, CDR2 YYREEE (reference sequence). Trimming at V came to 1 base and at J to 7 bases, leaving 9 bases not matched to a gene. The CDR3 has 16 residues.

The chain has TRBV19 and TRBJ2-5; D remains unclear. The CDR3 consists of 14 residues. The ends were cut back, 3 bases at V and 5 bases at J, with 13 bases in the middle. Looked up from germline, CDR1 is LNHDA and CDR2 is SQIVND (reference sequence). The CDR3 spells CASSMQVRWETQYF. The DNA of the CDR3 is TGTGCCAGTAGTATGCAGGTCCGGTGGGAGACCCAGTACTTC.

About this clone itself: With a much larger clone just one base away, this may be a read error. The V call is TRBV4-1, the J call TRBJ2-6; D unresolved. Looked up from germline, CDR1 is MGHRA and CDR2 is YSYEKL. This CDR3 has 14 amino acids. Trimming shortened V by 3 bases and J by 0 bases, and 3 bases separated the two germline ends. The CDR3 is CASSHVSGANVLTF. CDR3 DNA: TGCGCCAGCAGCCATGTCTCTGGGGCCAACGTCCTGACTTTC.

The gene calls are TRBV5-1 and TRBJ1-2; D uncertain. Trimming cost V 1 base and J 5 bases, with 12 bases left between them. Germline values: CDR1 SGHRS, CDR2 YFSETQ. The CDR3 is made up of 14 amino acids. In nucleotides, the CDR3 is TGCGCCAGCAGCTTGAATGGACCTATGTATGGCTACACCTTC. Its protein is CASSLNGPMYGYTF.

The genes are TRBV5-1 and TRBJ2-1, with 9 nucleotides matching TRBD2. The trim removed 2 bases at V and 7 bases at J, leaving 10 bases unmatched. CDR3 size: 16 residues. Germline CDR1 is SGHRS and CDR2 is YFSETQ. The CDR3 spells CASSLTGTSSRNEQFF. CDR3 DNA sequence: TGCGCCAGCAGCTTAACCGGGACTAGCTCTAGGAATGAGCAGTTCTTC. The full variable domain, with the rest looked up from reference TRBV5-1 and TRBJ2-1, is KAGVTQTPRYLIKTRGQQVTLSCSPISGHRSVSWYQQTPGQGLQFLFEYFSETQRNKGNFPGRFSGRQFSNSRSEMNVSTLELGDSALYLCASSLTGTSSRNEQFFGPGTRLTVL.

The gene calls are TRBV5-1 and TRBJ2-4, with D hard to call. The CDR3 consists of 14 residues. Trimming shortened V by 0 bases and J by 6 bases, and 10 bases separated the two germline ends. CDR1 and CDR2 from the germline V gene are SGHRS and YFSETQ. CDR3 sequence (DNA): TGCGCCAGCAGCTTGGAAGAAGTCGGAAACATTCAGTACTTC. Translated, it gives CASSLEEVGNIQYF. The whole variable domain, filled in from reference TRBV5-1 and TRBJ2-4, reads KAGVTQTPRYLIKTRGQQVTLSCSPISGHRSVSWYQQTPGQGLQFLFEYFSETQRNKGNFPGRFSGRQFSNSRSEMNVSTLELGDSALYLCASSLEEVGNIQYFGAGTRLSVL.

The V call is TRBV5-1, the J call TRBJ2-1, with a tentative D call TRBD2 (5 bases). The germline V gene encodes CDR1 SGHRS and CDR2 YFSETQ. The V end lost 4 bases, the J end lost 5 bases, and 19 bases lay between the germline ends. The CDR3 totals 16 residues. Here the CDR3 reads CASSPTSGNTNNEQFF. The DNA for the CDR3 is TGCGCCAGCAGCCCAACCTCCGGGAACACCAACAATGAGCAGTTCTTC.

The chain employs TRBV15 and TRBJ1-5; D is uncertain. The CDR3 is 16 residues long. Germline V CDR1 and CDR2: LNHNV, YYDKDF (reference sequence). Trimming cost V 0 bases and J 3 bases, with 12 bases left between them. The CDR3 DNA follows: TGTGCCACCAGCAGAGAACCTTCCGGCAACAATCAGCCCCAGCATTTT. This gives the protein CATSREPSGNNQPQHF.

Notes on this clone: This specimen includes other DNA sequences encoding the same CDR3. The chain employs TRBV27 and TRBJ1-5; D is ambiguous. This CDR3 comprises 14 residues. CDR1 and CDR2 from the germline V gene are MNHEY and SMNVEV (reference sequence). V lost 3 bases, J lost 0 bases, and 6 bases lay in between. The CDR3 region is CASSFRSSNQPQHF. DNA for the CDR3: TGTGCCAGCAGTTTCAGATCTAGCAATCAGCCCCAGCATTTT.

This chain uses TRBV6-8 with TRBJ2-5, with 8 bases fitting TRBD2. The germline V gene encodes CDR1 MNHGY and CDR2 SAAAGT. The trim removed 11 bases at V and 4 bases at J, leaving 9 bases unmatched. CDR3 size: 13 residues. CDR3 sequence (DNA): TGTGCCGCCAAAGCGGGAGTTCTAGAGACCCAGTACTTC. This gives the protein CAAKAGVLETQYF.

The CDR3 nucleotides are TGTGCCTGGAGTAAAGCAGGGGCGCGACAGCCCCAGCATTTT. Translated, it gives CAWSKAGARQPQHF. The chain joins TRBV30 to TRBJ1-5; a weak D match, TRBD1 (6 bases). The CDR3 runs to 14 residues. V was clipped by 2 bases and J by 7 bases, with 15 bases between them. Germline V CDR1 and CDR2: GTSNPN, SVGIG (reference sequence).

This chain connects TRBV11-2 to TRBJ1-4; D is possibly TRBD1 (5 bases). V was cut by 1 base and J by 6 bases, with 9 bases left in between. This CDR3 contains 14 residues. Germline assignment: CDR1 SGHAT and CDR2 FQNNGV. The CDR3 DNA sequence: TGTGCCAGCAGCTTAGTGGGGGGGGATGAAAAACTGTTTTTT. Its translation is CASSLVGGDEKLFF. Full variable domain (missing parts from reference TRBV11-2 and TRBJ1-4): EAGVAQSPRYKIIEKRQSVAFWCNPISGHATLYWYQQILGQGPKLLIQFQNNGVVDDSQLPKDRFSAERLKGVDSTLKIQPAKLEDSAVYLCASSLVGGDEKLFFGSGTQLSVL.

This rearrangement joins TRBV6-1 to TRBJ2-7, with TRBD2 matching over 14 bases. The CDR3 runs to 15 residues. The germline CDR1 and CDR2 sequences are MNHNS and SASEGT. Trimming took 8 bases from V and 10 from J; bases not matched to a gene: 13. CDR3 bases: TGTGCCAGCCAGGACAACAGAGGGACTAGCGGGAGCCAGTACTTC. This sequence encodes CASQDNRGTSGSQYF.